Presented here are 29 T cell receptor beta chains from one specimen sequenced in a study of T cells after yellow fever vaccination. TCRdb processed the 5' RACE reads anew with MiXCR; each CDR3 protein has one entry. Of about 45,000 distinct CDR3 sequences in the sample, about 6.8% were seen once. Sequenced here: CD8+ T cells not binding an NS4B(214-222) dextramer, sorted from PBMCs, sampled 45 days after the yellow fever booster vaccination. Source of these receptors: a man aged 30 to 39 who received the YFV17D yellow fever vaccine.

This clonotype has a count of ten or more. This chain links TRBV7-8 with TRBJ2-1; no firm D call. The CDR3 covers 13 residues. Germline V gives CDR1 SGHVS, CDR2 FQNEAQ. The V and J ends lost 11 bases and 0 bases respectively, with 11 bases between them. The CDR3 DNA sequence: TGTGCCTCCGCCCCTCGCTCCTACAATGAGCAGTTCTTC. Amino acids: CASAPRSYNEQFF.

The chain recombines TRBV9 with TRBJ1-1; 7 nucleotides align to TRBD1. Germline assignment: CDR1 SGDLS and CDR2 YYNGEE. This CDR3 region has 14 residues. Germline trimming cut 4 bases from V and 1 base from J; bases unmatched to any gene: 4. The CDR3 is CASSTGTANTEAFF. The CDR3 DNA is TGTGCCAGCAGCACCGGGACAGCGAACACTGAAGCTTTCTTT.

This clonotype was counted at least ten times. This sequence joins TRBV29-1 and TRBJ2-3, with 9 bases aligning to TRBD2. V lost 5 bases and J lost 0; bases outside the gene matches: 12. CDR3 length equals 17 residues. The germline V gene encodes CDR1 SQVTM and CDR2 ANQGSEA. The CDR3 loop is CSVLRLAEIASTDTQYF. In DNA form, the CDR3 reads TGCAGCGTTCTTAGACTAGCGGAGATTGCTAGCACAGATACGCAGTATTTT.

This clonotype came up many times. This chain links TRBV9 with TRBJ2-3; D may be TRBD2 (5 bases). V lost 5 bases to trimming and J lost 4 bases, with 14 bases between them. The CDR3 loop spans 14 amino acids. CDR1 and CDR2 from the germline V gene are SGDLS and YYNGEE. CDR3 loop: CASSTWEYSDTQYF. CDR3 DNA sequence: TGTGCCAGCAGTACTTGGGAGTACTCAGATACGCAGTATTTT.

In its sample, this clonotype was seen many times. The chain uses TRBV7-2 and TRBJ2-7; D may correspond to TRBD1 or TRBD2 (5 bases each). Trimming took off 1 base at V and 7 bases at J, with 14 bases between the two ends. The CDR3 length is 14 residues. Germline loops: CDR1 SGHTA, CDR2 FQGNSA. The chain's CDR3 is CASSLDGGSGEQYF. The CDR3 DNA reads as TGTGCCAGCAGCTTAGATGGGGGATCGGGAGAGCAGTACTTC.

The genes are TRBV20-1 and TRBJ2-7; weak D call: TRBD1 (6 bases). V lost 4 bases to trimming and J lost 5 bases, with 18 bases between them. CDR3 length: 14 amino acids. Germline lookup yields CDR1 DFQATT and CDR2 SNEGSKA (reference sequence). The CDR3 DNA reads as TGCAGTGCTATCGACAGGTTTGATATTCACGAGCAGTACTTC. Amino acid sequence: CSAIDRFDIHEQYF.

In its sample, this clonotype was seen many times. The chain uses TRBV18 and TRBJ1-2; D unclear. Trimming stripped 2 bases from V and 6 bases from J, with 16 bases between. From germline, CDR1 is KGHSH and CDR2 LQKENI. The CDR3 covers 15 residues. The CDR3 sequence: CASSPGAVVLDGYTF. In DNA form, the CDR3 reads TGTGCCAGCTCACCAGGAGCCGTCGTTCTCGATGGCTACACCTTC.

This clonotype was seen a handful of times. The CDR3 DNA sequence: TGTGCCACCGGAGGGGGCTGGGGTCAGCCCCAGCATTTT. Protein: CATGGGWGQPQHF. This chain links TRBV15 with TRBJ1-5; TRBD1 aligns across 7 bases. Unmatched junction bases numbered 7, after V lost 8 bases and J lost 6 bases. The CDR3 contains 13 residues. The germline V gene encodes CDR1 LNHNV and CDR2 YYDKDF (reference sequence). The variable domain in full, completed from reference TRBV15 and TRBJ1-5, reads DAMVIQNPRYQVTQFGKPVTLSCSQTLNHNVMYWYQQKSSQAPKLLFHYYDKDFNNEADTPDNFQSRRPNTSFCFLDIRSPGLGDTAMYLCATGGGWGQPQHFGDGTRLSIL.

In this sample, this clonotype turned up many times. The chain links TRBV7-9 to TRBJ2-5; D may be TRBD2 (5 bases). This CDR3 has 14 amino acids. The germline V gene encodes CDR1 SEHNR and CDR2 FQNEAQ (reference sequence). Trimming pared 1 base from V and 4 bases from J, leaving 10 bases between. The CDR3 spells CASSLGGSLETQYF. CDR3 bases: TGTGCCAGCAGCTTAGGCGGGTCCTTAGAGACCCAGTACTTC.

This clonotype has at least ten counts. The genes are TRBV19 and TRBJ2-1; D is ambiguous. The V end was cut by 0 bases, the J end by 4 bases, with 7 bases between. The germline CDR1 and CDR2 sequences are LNHDA and SQIVND (reference sequence). The CDR3 consists of 14 residues. DNA for the CDR3: TGTGCCAGTAGTATAGATACTATGTACAATGAGCAGTTCTTC. Encoded protein: CASSIDTMYNEQFF.

This clonotype is deemed medium-sized. The gene calls are TRBV2 and TRBJ2-1, with 15 bases fitting TRBD2. The CDR3 loop spans 17 amino acids. J lost 5 bases, V lost 7 bases, and 9 bases had no gene match. Germline-derived CDR1 and CDR2 are SNHLY and FYNNEI. The CDR3 loop reads CASTSGLAGGPNNEQFF. The CDR3 DNA reads as TGTGCCAGCACTTCGGGACTAGCGGGAGGACCTAACAATGAGCAGTTCTTC.

The V and J genes are TRBV6-1 and TRBJ2-2; weak D call: TRBD1 (5 bases). The CDR3 runs to 16 residues. V was cut by 5 bases and J by 0 bases, with 13 bases left in between. Per the germline V gene, CDR1 is MNHNS and CDR2 is SASEGT. The CDR3 DNA follows: TGTGCCAGCAGTCCCGACAGCTTCGCGAACACCGGGGAGCTGTTTTTT. This translates into CASSPDSFANTGELFF.

This clonotype was detected ten times or more. The chain joins TRBV29-1 to TRBJ2-7; 8 bases match TRBD2. In germline, CDR1 is SQVTM, CDR2 ANQGSEA. This CDR3 contains 16 residues. V trimming: 7 bases; J trimming: 7 bases; junction bases outside the gene matches: 21. Written as DNA, the CDR3 is TGCAGCGCCAGAGCAACTAGCGGAGGCCAGTCGGGAGAGCAGTACTTC. This gives the protein CSARATSGGQSGEQYF.

The sample holds many counts of this clonotype. The rearrangement links TRBV9 to TRBJ2-1; 7 bases line up with TRBD2. Germline trimming cut 10 bases from V and 6 bases from J; bases unmatched to any gene: 7. Germline CDR1 is SGDLS and CDR2 is YYNGEE. The CDR3 spans 12 residues. The CDR3 here is CASDSGVNEQFF. CDR3 DNA: TGTGCCTCAGACAGCGGGGTCAATGAGCAGTTCTTC.

The sample holds many counts of this clonotype. The V and J genes are TRBV20-1 and TRBJ1-5; TRBD1 is a possible D gene (5 bases). V was pared by 1 base and J by 9 bases, with 10 bases between. This CDR3 region has 12 residues. Germline loops: CDR1 DFQATT, CDR2 SNEGSKA (reference sequence). CDR3 sequence reads: CSARGRGWPQHF. The DNA for the CDR3 is TGCAGTGCTAGAGGTAGGGGTTGGCCCCAGCATTTT.

Regarding this clonotype: One base away lies a much larger clone, so this may be a sequencing read error. The chain combines TRBV20-1 with TRBJ2-4; possible D gene TRBD1, 6 bases. Trimming stripped 5 bases from V and 5 bases from J, with 16 bases between. The CDR3 extends over 14 amino acids. Germline V gene lookup returns CDR1 DFQATT and CDR2 SNEGSKA (reference sequence). CDR3 bases: TGCAGTGCTTTCCTCCTGGACAGAGAAAACATTCAGTACTTC. This translates into CSAFLLDRENIQYF.

Regarding this clonotype: A much larger clone differs from this one at a single base, so this may be a read error. The rearrangement joins TRBV11-2 to TRBJ2-7; possible D gene TRBD2, 6 bases. The DNA end is a closer match to TRBJ2-1, so the J assignment may be wrong. The CDR3 loop spans 14 amino acids. Per germline, CDR1 SGHAT and CDR2 FQNNGV. CDR3: CASSFGGPGYEQFF. In nucleotides, the CDR3 is TGTGCCAGCAGCTTCGGAGGGCCGGGGTACGAGCAGTTCTTC.

This clonotype was found many times. The chain joins TRBV14 to TRBJ2-7, with 8 nucleotides matching TRBD1. This CDR3 contains 15 residues. Unmatched junction bases numbered 10, after V lost 0 bases and J lost 9 bases. CDR1 is SGHDN, CDR2 FVKESK, per germline. Written as DNA, the CDR3 is TGTGCCAGCAGCCAAGAGGACAGGGAGCCCCTGGTGCAGTACTTC. This gives the protein CASSQEDREPLVQYF.

To note about this clonotype: A much larger clone is a single base away; this may be a read error. The genes are TRBV7-6 and TRBJ2-5, with a weak D call TRBD1 (6 bases). This CDR3 has 11 amino acids. Germline lookup yields CDR1 SGHVS and CDR2 FNYEAQ. The CDR3 is CTSSYRTVQYF. CDR3 in DNA: TGTACCAGCAGCTACCGGACAGTCCAGTACTTC.

Comment on this clonotype: At one boundary the junction diverges from the germline segment, which might be a read error. V usage is TRBV29-1 and J usage is TRBJ2-2, with 7 bases matching TRBD1. CDR3 length: 15 residues. Per germline, CDR1 SQVTM and CDR2 ANQGSEA. CDR3 protein: CSALTSQGNNGELFF. CDR3 sequence (DNA): TGCAGCGCCCTTACCTCACAGGGGAACAACGGGGAGCTGTTTTTT.

The V gene is TRBV16, the J gene TRBJ2-2; weak D call: TRBD2 (5 bases). CDR1 KGHSY and CDR2 FQNENV come from the germline V gene. The CDR3 sequence is 15 residues long. The V gene lost 0 bases and the J gene lost 6 bases, with 11 bases spanning the gap. As DNA, the CDR3 is TGTGCCAGCAGCCAATCAAACCTAGCCTCCGGGGAGCTGTTTTTT. Its protein product is CASSQSNLASGELFF.

This clonotype was counted many times. V gene TRBV20-1 combines with J gene TRBJ2-1; a weak D match, TRBD1 (5 bases). Germline V CDR1 and CDR2: DFQATT, SNEGSKA (reference sequence). This CDR3 has 15 amino acids. V was pared by 0 bases and J by 4 bases, with 13 bases between. DNA for the CDR3: TGCAGTGCTAGAGATGAGACAGATCCGTACAATGAGCAGTTCTTC. This encodes CSARDETDPYNEQFF.

This clonotype was detected many times. The genes are TRBV2 and TRBJ2-7; D remains ambiguous. The length of the CDR3 is 12 residues. The V gene's germline CDR1 is SNHLY and CDR2 FYNNEI. The V end was cut by 8 bases, the J end by 0 bases, with 8 bases between. CDR3 in DNA: TGTGCCAGCGAAGACCCCTCCTACGAGCAGTACTTC. Protein product: CASEDPSYEQYF.

This clonotype was found many times. The chain couples TRBV6-5 to TRBJ2-1, with TRBD2 identical over 8 bases. The V and J ends lost 0 bases and 5 bases, in that order; junction bases with no gene match: 6. Germline CDR1 MNHEY, CDR2 SVGAGI. The CDR3 covers 16 residues. The CDR3 loop reads CASSYSITSGHNEQFF. Here the CDR3 DNA reads TGTGCCAGCAGTTACTCGATTACTAGCGGCCACAATGAGCAGTTCTTC.

At least ten counts were recorded for this clonotype. The chain has TRBV2 and TRBJ1-2; possible D gene TRBD1, 5 bases. The CDR3 has 13 amino acids. The ends were cut back, 10 bases at V and 8 bases at J, with 20 bases in the middle. Germline V lookup: CDR1 SNHLY, CDR2 FYNNEI. CDR3 nucleotides: TGTGCCACTAAAACGCAGACAGTCTTCGGCTACACCTTC. This codes for CATKTQTVFGYTF.

This clonotype was observed many times. This rearrangement joins TRBV9 to TRBJ2-1, with 8 positions matching TRBD1. CDR3 length: 17 amino acids. In germline, CDR1 is SGDLS, CDR2 YYNGEE. V shed 0 bases and J 0 bases; nucleotides not matched to a gene: 5. Here the CDR3 DNA reads TGTGCCAGCAGCGTAGGTTACGGGACAGGCTCCTACAATGAGCAGTTCTTC. It codes for CASSVGYGTGSYNEQFF.

This clonotype turned up a few times. The rearrangement joins TRBV7-4 to TRBJ1-2; D remains ambiguous. The CDR3 is made up of 14 amino acids. Trimming removed 2 bases at V and 9 bases at J, with 16 bases between. Germline V CDR1 and CDR2: SGHVT, SQSDAQ. Written as DNA, the CDR3 is TGTGCCAGCAGCTTATCGAGGATCGCGGTACGCTACACCTTC. Translated, it gives CASSLSRIAVRYTF.

This clonotype was seen many times. The chain recombines TRBV15 with TRBJ2-3, with 7 bases identical to TRBD1. This CDR3 region has 16 residues. Germline CDR1 and CDR2: LNHNV and YYDKDF (reference sequence). J lost 4 bases, V lost 0 bases, and 7 bases had no gene match. CDR3 in amino acids: CATSREGTEVADTQYF. The CDR3 region has the DNA TGTGCCACCAGCAGAGAAGGGACAGAGGTGGCAGATACGCAGTATTTT.

This clonotype was detected many times. This chain connects TRBV29-1 to TRBJ2-7, with D possibly being TRBD2 (5 bases). V gave up 8 bases and J gave up 3 bases, with 11 bases separating them. Germline V CDR1 and CDR2: SQVTM, ANQGSEA. The CDR3 runs 11 residues. CDR3: CSLREGYEQYF. The DNA for the CDR3 is TGCAGCCTAAGAGAGGGCTACGAGCAGTACTTC.